This T cell receptor beta chain was sequenced for a study of cytomegalovirus exposure and HLA in healthy donors. Use of 60 Vbeta and 13 Jbeta primers characterized the PCR. Clones were sequenced by immunoSEQ multiplex PCR, and TCRdb holds only the in-frame ones, with some missing. The sample contains hundreds of thousands of clones, 70% to 80% of which appear only once. Study-wide points: Analysis was carried out at a later point, and it linked a missense DCLRE1C variant to TCR beta V- and J-gene trimming. What a later analysis reportedly showed was that an Asian-associated ancestry cluster had fewer N-insertions than the approximately 720-donor mean. Being indistinguishable, some V segments were excluded, TRBV6-2 and TRBV6-3 among them.

Germline CDR1 is SGHRS and CDR2 is YFSETQ. Trimming took 1 base from V and 0 from J, leaving 8 bases between them. CDR3 length equals 15 residues. Healthy donors of bone marrow made up the group. To note about this clone: The antigen is undetermined.

The sample was PBMCs. This chain links TRBV5-1 with TRBJ1-5, with TRBD1 as a possible D gene (5 bases). The origin of this receptor is a male donor in good health and CMV-seronegative. Here the CDR3 DNA reads TGCGCCAGCAGCTTGTCGGGGGATAGCAATCAGCCCCAGCATTTT. Residues: CASSLSGDSNQPQHF.